This note documents a single TCR beta chain sequence. Its antigen has not been determined. There are no base qualities to consult, and no much larger clone falls within one base. The sample is drawn from a study of human T cells and chemical hapten exposure (dated by TCRdb to the early 2020s). Broadly, across the study: For sensitization, 2% DPC in acetone was applied to an approximately 2 cm by approximately 2 cm area of upper inner arm skin. The libraries were sequenced as a pool, and the TCR yield per sample differed mostly because of small variations in library volumes within the pool. Patch testing was performed on the upper back with Finn chambers containing 0.01% DPC, and the patch tests were scored after 6 days according to International Contact Dermatitis Research Group standards. The patient cohort, mostly female, included alopecia areata with under or over 50% scalp involvement, alopecia totalis and alopecia universalis. In alopecia patients, the study followed how the peripheral blood TCR repertoire changed in vivo over primary and secondary sensitization to diphenylcyclopropenone (DPC), a hapten. Around 30 alopecia patients provided blood for TCR sequencing at one to four time points (pre-sensitization, 2, 6 and 24 weeks). Patient blood was sampled pre-sensitization (week 0) and at 2, 6 and about 24 weeks after DPC sensitization. Patients additionally received weekly therapeutic DPC doses to the scalp throughout the roughly 25-week study period. The paper as a whole reports these results and caveats: All patients had alopecia, a presumed autoimmune disease, so their immune response might differ from that of healthy individuals. The number of PT1 expanded TCRs positively correlated with patch test score, significant at thresholds 8, 16 and 32 but not 4. Expanded TCRs formed significantly more large CDR3 similarity clusters than pre-sensitization or healthy control sets, consistent with antigen-driven responses. Repeated subsampling changed both the strength of the expansion versus patch-test correlation and the threshold at which the correlation became significant. DPC sensitization did not change how many TCRs were above 1 in 1000 frequency, and no evidence was found of alterations in global repertoire structure.

Preparation of the library involved RACE. Instrument on record: NextSeq 500. During library preparation, unique molecular identifiers were attached to individual cDNA molecules so that TCRs could be counted quantitatively and reproducibly. For every blood RNA sample, sequencing covered both the TCR alpha and TCR beta chains. In the authors' own workflow: The median number of TCRs per sample was approximately 96,000, ranging from roughly 23,224 to 690,600. The Decombinator software suite was used to annotate the V, J and CDR3 of the TCR reads. For the PS versus PT1 abundance plots, all samples were subsampled to the same number of TCRs (28,000). TCRs were defined as expanded if absent before sensitization and observed at least eight times at the 2-week time point. TCRdb trimmed public reads at Q25 via fastp, called clones via MiXCR and kept in-frame beta chains. Every distinct CDR3 protein forms one entry, paired with its most common genes and DNA. None of the V and J calls come from the authors' own analysis; TCRdb made them. The sample profile shows roughly 180,000 distinct CDR3 sequences; about 15% of them were found once. Around 1.7% of the sample belongs to the ten largest clones.

Explained via the paper, the time point label denotes: patch test 1, 2 weeks after DPC sensitization. Reading the label with the study, this specimen's treatment or condition is: therapeutic diphenylcyclopropenone sensitization with weekly scalp DPC. Blood at each patch-test visit was drawn before the patch test was applied. Eligible patients were aged 18 to 70, diagnosed with alopecia, deemed suitable for DPC therapy, and excluded if pregnant. Unfractionated whole blood was collected in Tempus Blood RNA tubes, and total RNA was extracted from that blood. CDR1 and CDR2, looked up from the germline V gene (reference sequence), are LNHDA and SQIVND. From cysteine to phenylalanine, the CDR3 is 15 amino acids long. The DNA shown is the 45-base CDR3, in frame from base 1. Cut back by 3 bases and 5 bases, the V and J ends lie 15 bases apart.

This clonotype was obtained from a woman in her twenties or thirties with alopecia areata. Some clones in this sample may be carry-over from other donors' samples. The chain is assembled from TRBV19 and TRBJ2-3, and possibly TRBD1, on 5 matching bases. The specimen was whole blood, collected in connection with sensitization to the hapten diphenylcyclopropenone (DPC). The sequenced DNA is TGTGCCAGTAGTATGGAAACTTTAAGGGGAGATACGCAGTATTTT. It specifies CASSMETLRGDTQYF.